This T cell receptor (beta chain) was documented in a study of T cell responses to AZD1222 COVID-19 vaccine. General observations from the study: The study found Spike-specific TCR breadth and depth rose after two AZD1222 doses. The sample set comprised mostly white British donors with more females, and clonal diversity was possibly underestimated. The repertoires were collected only after the peak T cell response. Epitopes outside B.1.351 and B.1.1.7 mutated regions reportedly drew nearly half of spike TCRs.

The data were produced by immunoSEQ multiplex PCR, yet TCRdb's version contains in-frame clones alone and is incomplete. The sample lists 75,000 to 85,000 clones, around nine tenths occurring once. With respect to this clone: The antigen is not known.

The CDR3 contains 11 residues. The germline V gene encodes CDR1 SQVTM and CDR2 ANQGSEA. V lost 3 bases and J lost 4, with 3 bases in between. The TCR comes from an adult who received the AZD1222 COVID-19 vaccine. Sequenced material: peripheral blood, taken 28 days after the second AZD1222 dose. The V and J genes are TRBV29-1 and TRBJ2-2; D gene uncertain. CDR3 nucleotides: TGCAGCGTTGAGACCACCGGGGAGCTGTTTTTT. This translates into CSVETTGELFF.